A selection of T cell receptor beta chains follows, all from one sample in a study of shared clonotypes between healthy human individuals. Profiled with immunoSEQ multiplex PCR; TCRdb holds only in-frame clones, not every one. The sample lists under 2,000,000 clones, just under 95% seen once, with under 1.5% in the top ten. Sequenced: naive CD8+ T cells sorted from blood. Every receptor here comes from a man younger than 35 in good health. The CDR3 runs from the conserved cysteine through the conserved F or W. A D gene is named only where the DNA matches it firmly. For some rows the clone size is stated as once, few or many, or as a class when expanded; others skip it.

d_call	v_call	clone_size	j_call	cdr3_nt	cdr3_aa
TRBD2	TRBV7-2	-	TRBJ2-7	TGTGCCAGCAGCTTAGGTGCGGGGGGGGCCTACGAGCAGTACTTC	CASSLGAGGAYEQYF
-	TRBV11-2	-	TRBJ2-1	TGTGCCAGCAGCTCGGGGTACCGTTACAATGAGCAGTTCTTC	CASSSGYRYNEQFF
TRBD2	TRBV6-1	once	TRBJ2-4	TGTGCCAGCAGTGTATTAGCGGGGGGGCAAAACATTCAGTACTTC	CASSVLAGGQNIQYF
-	TRBV28	-	TRBJ1-4	TGTGCCAGCAGTTTAAGCCCTCTGGACACTTACGGTGAAAAACTGTTTTTT	CASSLSPLDTYGEKLFF
-	TRBV9	-	TRBJ1-6	TGTGCCAGCAGCGTAGATCTGGGGCCACCCCTCCACTTT	CASSVDLGPPLHF
-	TRBV6-6	-	TRBJ2-1	TGTGCCAGCAGTTACAGACCAACCTACAATGAGCAGTTCTTC	CASSYRPTYNEQFF
-	TRBV6-1	-	TRBJ1-5	TGTGCCAGCAGTGAATACGGGTCGTTGACCAATCAGCCCCAGCATTTT	CASSEYGSLTNQPQHF
-	TRBV27	-	TRBJ1-6	TGTGCCAGCAGTTTATCCCCCGGCGCCGGCGGTTCACCCCTCCACTTT	CASSLSPGAGGSPLHF
-	TRBV29-1	-	TRBJ2-1	TGCAGCCCCACCGTGGGGGACTACAATGAGCAGTTCTTC	CSPTVGDYNEQFF
TRBD2	TRBV4-1	-	TRBJ2-3	TGCGCCAGCAGCCAAGTTGAACTAGCGAAAGACACAGATACGCAGTATTTT	CASSQVELAKDTDTQYF
TRBD1	TRBV27	-	TRBJ1-5	TGTGCCAGCAGTTTTAAGACAGGGAGTCAGCCCCAGCATTTT	CASSFKTGSQPQHF